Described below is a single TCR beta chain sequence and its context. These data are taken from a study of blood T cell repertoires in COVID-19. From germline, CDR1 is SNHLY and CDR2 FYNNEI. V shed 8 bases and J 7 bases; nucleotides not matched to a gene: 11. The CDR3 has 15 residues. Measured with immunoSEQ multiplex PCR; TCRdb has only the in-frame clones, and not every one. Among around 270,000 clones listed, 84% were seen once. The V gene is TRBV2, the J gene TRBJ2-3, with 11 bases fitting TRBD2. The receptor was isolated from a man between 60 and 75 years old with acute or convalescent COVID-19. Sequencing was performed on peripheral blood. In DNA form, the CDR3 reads TGTGCCAGCCGTCCAGAGCTAGCGGGAGGTTATACGCAGTATTTT. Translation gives CASRPELAGGYTQYF.